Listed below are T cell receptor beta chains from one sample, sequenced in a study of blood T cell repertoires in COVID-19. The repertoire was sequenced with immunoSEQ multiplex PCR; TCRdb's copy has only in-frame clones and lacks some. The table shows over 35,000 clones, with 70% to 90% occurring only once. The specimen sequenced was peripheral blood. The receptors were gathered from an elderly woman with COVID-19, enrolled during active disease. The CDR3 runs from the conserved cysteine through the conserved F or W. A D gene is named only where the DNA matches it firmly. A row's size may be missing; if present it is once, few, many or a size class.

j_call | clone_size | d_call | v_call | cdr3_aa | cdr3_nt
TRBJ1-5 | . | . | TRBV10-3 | CAISDPTVGPGQPQHF | TGTGCCATCAGTGACCCAACGGTGGGGCCGGGTCAGCCCCAGCATTTT
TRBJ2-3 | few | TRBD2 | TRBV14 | CASSLGLAPTDTQYF | TGTGCCAGCAGCCTAGGACTAGCGCCCACAGATACGCAGTATTTT
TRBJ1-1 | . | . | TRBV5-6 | CASSLGQKNTEAFF | TGTGCCAGCAGCTTGGGACAGAAGAACACTGAAGCTTTCTTT
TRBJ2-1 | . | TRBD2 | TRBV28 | CASSLSSGKGNEQFF | TGTGCCAGCAGTTTATCTAGCGGGAAAGGTAATGAGCAGTTCTTC
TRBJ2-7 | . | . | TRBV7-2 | CASSLRVSSYEQYF | TGTGCCAGCAGCTTACGGGTATCCTCCTACGAGCAGTACTTC
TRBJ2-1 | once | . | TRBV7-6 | CASSSHPDSPYNEQFF | TGTGCCAGCAGCTCGCACCCCGACAGTCCTTACAATGAGCAGTTCTTC
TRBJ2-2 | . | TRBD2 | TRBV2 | CASSDGGRATGELFF | TGTGCCAGCAGTGACGGCGGGAGGGCGACCGGGGAGCTGTTTTTT
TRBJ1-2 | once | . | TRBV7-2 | CASSQRQEPNYGYTF | TGTGCCAGCAGCCAGAGACAGGAACCTAACTATGGCTACACCTTC
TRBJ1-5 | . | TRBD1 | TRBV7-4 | CASSSPPGTGTQPQHF | TGTGCCAGCAGCTCCCCCCCCGGGACAGGGACTCAGCCCCAGCATTTT
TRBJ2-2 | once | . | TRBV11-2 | CASSPFGTGELFF | TGTGCCAGCAGCCCCTTCGGCACCGGGGAGCTGTTTTTT
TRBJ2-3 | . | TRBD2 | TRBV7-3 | CASSFTSSGRALDTQYF | TGTGCCAGCAGTTTTACCTCTAGCGGGAGGGCCTTGGATACGCAGTATTTT
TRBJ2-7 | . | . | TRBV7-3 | CASSLGGNYEQYF | TGTGCCAGCAGCTTAGGCGGGAACTACGAGCAGTACTTC
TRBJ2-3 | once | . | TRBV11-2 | CASSLVIWASTDTQYF | TGTGCCAGCAGCTTAGTAATCTGGGCATCCACAGATACGCAGTATTTT
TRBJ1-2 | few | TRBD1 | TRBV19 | CASSIPGTAYGYTF | TGTGCCAGTAGTATCCCGGGGACAGCCTATGGCTACACCTTC
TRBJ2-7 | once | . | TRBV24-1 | CATSDPRGGTSLSYEQYF | TGTGCCACCAGTGACCCTAGGGGGGGGACATCCCTTTCCTACGAGCAGTACTTC
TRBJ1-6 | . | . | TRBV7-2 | CASSFREVDNSPLHF | TGTGCCAGCAGCTTCAGGGAAGTGGATAATTCACCCCTCCACTTT
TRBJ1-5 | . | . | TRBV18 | CASSPQGPSGAQHF | TGTGCCAGCTCACCACAGGGGCCCTCAGGGGCCCAGCATTTT
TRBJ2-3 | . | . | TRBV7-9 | CASSFRESSHTDTQYF | TGTGCCAGCAGCTTTAGAGAGAGTTCCCACACAGATACGCAGTATTTT
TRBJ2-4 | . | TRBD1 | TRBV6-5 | CASRKLGGNGDIQYF | TGTGCCAGCAGAAAGTTAGGGGGCAATGGAGACATTCAGTACTTC
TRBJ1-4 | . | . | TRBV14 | CASSQSGRGTNEKLFF | TGTGCCAGCAGCCAATCCGGCAGGGGAACTAATGAAAAACTGTTTTTT
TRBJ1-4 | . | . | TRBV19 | CASSHRRSATNEKLFF | TGTGCCAGTAGTCACCGACGGAGTGCAACTAATGAAAAACTGTTTTTT
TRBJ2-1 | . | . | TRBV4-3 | CASSQDPLTWNEQFF | TGCGCCAGCAGCCAAGACCCCCTGACATGGAATGAGCAGTTCTTC
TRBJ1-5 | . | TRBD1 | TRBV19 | CASKQGMVNQPQHF | TGTGCCAGTAAACAGGGGATGGTCAATCAGCCCCAGCATTTT
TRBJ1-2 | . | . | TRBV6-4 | CASRQDEKGVFHGYTF | TGTGCCAGCAGACAAGACGAAAAAGGAGTTTTCCATGGCTACACCTTC
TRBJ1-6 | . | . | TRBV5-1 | CASSPEQGRSPLHF | TGCGCCAGCAGTCCGGAGCAGGGTAGATCACCCCTCCACTTT
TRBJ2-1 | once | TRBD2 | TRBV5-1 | CASSHLAGGLNEQFF | TGCGCCAGCAGCCATCTAGCGGGGGGGCTTAATGAGCAGTTCTTC
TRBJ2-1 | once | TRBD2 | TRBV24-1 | CATSAPGLAGVREQFF | TGTGCCACCAGTGCCCCGGGACTAGCGGGAGTGAGGGAGCAGTTCTTC
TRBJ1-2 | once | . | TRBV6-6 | CASSGSPGVGNYGYTF | TGTGCCAGCAGTGGCTCCCCGGGGGTGGGGAACTATGGCTACACCTTC
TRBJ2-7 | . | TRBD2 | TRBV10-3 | CAIRGGLAGYEQYF | TGTGCCATCCGGGGGGGACTAGCGGGGTACGAGCAGTACTTC
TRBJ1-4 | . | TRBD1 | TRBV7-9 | CASSHSGTGGMSEKLFF | TGTGCCAGCAGCCACTCCGGGACAGGGGGGATGAGTGAAAAACTGTTTTTT
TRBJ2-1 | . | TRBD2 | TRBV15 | CATSRGLQLADSYNEQFF | TGTGCCACCAGCAGAGGGCTACAACTAGCGGACTCCTACAATGAGCAGTTCTTC
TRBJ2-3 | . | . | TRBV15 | CATSRVAVGLTQYF | TGTGCCACCAGCAGAGTGGCGGTTGGGTTGACGCAGTATTTT
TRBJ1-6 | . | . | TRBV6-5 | CASATASSPLHF | TGTGCCAGCGCCACAGCCAGTTCACCCCTCCACTTT
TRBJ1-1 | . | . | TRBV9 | CASSVRGNTEAFF | TGTGCCAGCAGCGTAAGGGGGAACACTGAAGCTTTCTTT
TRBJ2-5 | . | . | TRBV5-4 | CASSPDRETQYF | TGTGCCAGCAGCCCGGACAGAGAGACCCAGTACTTC
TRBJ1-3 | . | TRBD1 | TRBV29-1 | CSVGGQGGNTIYF | TGCAGCGTTGGGGGACAGGGTGGAAACACCATATATTTT
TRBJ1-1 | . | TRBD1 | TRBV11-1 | CASSPGQGAGTEAFF | TGTGCCAGCAGCCCAGGTCAGGGGGCTGGCACTGAAGCTTTCTTT
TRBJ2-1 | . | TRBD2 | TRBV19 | CASSFPTSGGDYNEQFF | TGTGCCAGTAGTTTCCCGACTAGCGGGGGGGACTACAATGAGCAGTTCTTC
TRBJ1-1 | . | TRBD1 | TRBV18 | CASPQTEGAESTEAFF | TGTGCCAGCCCTCAAACGGAGGGGGCAGAGAGCACTGAAGCTTTCTTT
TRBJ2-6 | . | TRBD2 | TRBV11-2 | CASSKLAGGSGANVLTF | TGTGCCAGCAGCAAACTAGCGGGGGGCTCTGGGGCCAACGTCCTGACTTTC
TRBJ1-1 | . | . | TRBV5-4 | CASSRTQGNTEAFF | TGTGCCAGCAGCAGAACTCAGGGGAACACTGAAGCTTTCTTT
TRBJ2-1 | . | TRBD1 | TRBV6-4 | CASSDSRQGSSYNEQFF | TGTGCCAGCAGTGACTCGAGACAGGGCAGCTCCTACAATGAGCAGTTCTTC
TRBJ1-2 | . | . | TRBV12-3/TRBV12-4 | CASSLDQTGGYTF | TGTGCCAGCAGTTTAGATCAGACGGGGGGCTACACCTTC
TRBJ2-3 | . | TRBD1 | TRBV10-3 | CAISRQGDFTDTQYF | TGTGCCATCAGTAGACAGGGGGATTTCACAGATACGCAGTATTTT
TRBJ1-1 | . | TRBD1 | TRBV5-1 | CASSLATGYTEAFF | TGCGCCAGCAGCTTGGCGACAGGGTACACTGAAGCTTTCTTT
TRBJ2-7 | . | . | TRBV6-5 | CASSPQQGYEQYF | TGTGCCAGCAGCCCCCAACAGGGTTACGAGCAGTACTTC
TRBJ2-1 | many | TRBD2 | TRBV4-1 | CASSAHTSGHYNEQFF | TGCGCCAGCAGCGCTCACACTAGCGGGCACTACAATGAGCAGTTCTTC
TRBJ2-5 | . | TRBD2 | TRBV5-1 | CASSLGGLAGDQETQYF | TGCGCCAGCAGCTTGGGGGGACTAGCGGGAGACCAAGAGACCCAGTACTTC
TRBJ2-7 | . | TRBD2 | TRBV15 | CATSSEGLVYEQYF | TGTGCCACCAGCAGCGAGGGACTAGTCTACGAGCAGTACTTC
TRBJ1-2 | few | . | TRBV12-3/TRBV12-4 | CASKQGEYGYTF | TGTGCCAGCAAACAGGGTGAATATGGCTACACCTTC